These 30 T cell receptor beta chains originate from one sample sequenced in a study of CD8+ T cells in alopecia areata. In each case, RNA was isolated and then reverse transcribed into cDNA as the sequencing template. Produced via immunoSEQ multiplex PCR; TCRdb's table is partial and in-frame only. Counted here are about 250,000 clones, 67% occurring once; the ten biggest clones make up roughly 1.2%. The sequenced sample was CD4+ T cells sorted from blood, obtained at week 0. These receptors were collected from a human donor with alopecia areata.

The CDR3 nucleotides read TGCAGCGTTGAAGCAGGATACACCGGGGAGCTGTTTTTT. Translating it yields CSVEAGYTGELFF. The rearrangement uses TRBV29-1 and TRBJ2-2; no reliable D call. The CDR3 contains 13 residues. V lost 1 base, J lost 3 bases, and 6 bases lay in between. In germline, CDR1 is SQVTM, CDR2 ANQGSEA.

V gene TRBV30 combines with J gene TRBJ1-5; possible D gene TRBD1, 6 bases. Germline V CDR1 and CDR2: GTSNPN, SVGIG (reference sequence). The CDR3 runs 15 residues. Trimming took off 2 bases at V and 3 bases at J, with 14 bases between the two ends. CDR3 loop: CAWSNRGQYNQPQHF. CDR3 nucleotides: TGTGCCTGGAGTAACCGCGGACAGTACAATCAGCCCCAGCATTTT.

The chain combines TRBV25-1 with TRBJ2-1; TRBD1 might be the D (6 bases). Trimming removed 0 bases from V and 8 bases from J, with 14 bases in between. CDR3 size: 15 residues. CDR1 and CDR2 (germline): MGHDK, SYGVNS. The CDR3 DNA follows: TGTGCCAGCAGTGAATATGGGGGCAGGAGTTATGAGCAGTTCTTC. It codes for CASSEYGGRSYEQFF.

The J gene is TRBJ1-2, the V gene TRBV29-1; 7 bases agree with TRBD1. Germline trimming cut 5 bases from V and 0 bases from J; bases unmatched to any gene: 9. The CDR3 runs 15 residues. Germline values: CDR1 SQVTM, CDR2 ANQGSEA. The chain's CDR3 is CSVPDRDRANYGYTF. The CDR3 DNA reads TGCAGCGTTCCCGATCGGGACAGAGCTAACTATGGCTACACCTTC.

The chain joins TRBV6-5 to TRBJ2-7; D not certain. The CDR3 is 14 residues long. The V end was cut by 7 bases, the J end by 1 base, with 14 bases between. Germline CDR1 MNHEY, CDR2 SVGAGI. DNA of the CDR3: TGTGCCAGCAAGATTCAGACCAGATCCTACGAGCAGTACTTC. Translated: CASKIQTRSYEQYF.

The chain carries TRBV2 and TRBJ2-2, with TRBD2 matching over 7 bases. Germline CDR1 and CDR2: SNHLY and FYNNEI. The CDR3 length is 17 residues. V shed 5 bases, J shed 0 bases, and the junction held 9 bases outside the gene matches. The CDR3 region is CASSRSPGGTNTGELFF. CDR3 bases: TGTGCCAGCAGTCGATCCCCCGGGGGGACGAACACCGGGGAGCTGTTTTTT.

The chain uses TRBV7-3 and TRBJ2-1; 7 positions agree with TRBD1. Unmatched junction bases numbered 10, after V lost 5 bases and J lost 0 bases. The CDR3 is made up of 17 amino acids. Germline V lookup: CDR1 SGHTA, CDR2 FQGTGA. For the CDR3, the DNA is TGTGCCAGCAGCCCTACTACAGGGGCGAGCTCCTACAATGAGCAGTTCTTC. Translation: CASSPTTGASSYNEQFF.

The gene calls are TRBV10-3 and TRBJ2-7; TRBD1 agrees at 7 bases. Germline values: CDR1 ENHRY, CDR2 SYGVKD. The CDR3 totals 15 residues. Unmatched junction bases numbered 6, after V lost 4 bases and J lost 0 bases. The CDR3, as DNA: TGTGCCATCAGTGGGGGGACAGTGCGCTCCTACGAGCAGTACTTC. This sequence encodes CAISGGTVRSYEQYF.

The V and J genes are TRBV30 and TRBJ1-1; no clear D. V shed 0 bases and J shed 1 base, with 9 bases lying between them. From germline, CDR1 is GTSNPN and CDR2 SVGIG (reference sequence). This CDR3 spans 14 amino acids. CDR3 bases: TGTGCCTGGAGTGTACGTCGAGAGAACACTGAAGCTTTCTTT. Translation: CAWSVRRENTEAFF.

The rearrangement joins TRBV7-2 to TRBJ2-4, with TRBD2 matching 7 bases. This CDR3 region has 15 residues. V shed 1 base and J 7 bases; nucleotides not matched to a gene: 7. Germline loops: CDR1 SGHTA, CDR2 FQGNSA. This CDR3 is CASSLEYAGRNIQYF. The CDR3 DNA reads as TGTGCCAGCAGCTTAGAGTATGCCGGGAGGAACATTCAGTACTTC.

The rearrangement links TRBV7-2 to TRBJ1-3; D call uncertain. Germline CDR1 and CDR2: SGHTA and FQGNSA. The CDR3 runs to 15 residues. Trimming pared 5 bases from V and 4 bases from J, leaving 15 bases between. Here the CDR3 DNA reads TGTGCCAGCAGCCTGGACGGCACCCGGGGAAACACCATATATTTT. Amino acids: CASSLDGTRGNTIYF.

The V call is TRBV27, the J call TRBJ2-4; 7 bases match TRBD1. CDR3 length: 13 amino acids. After removal of 2 bases from V and 8 bases from J, the junction contained 3 bases not matched to a gene. Germline lookup yields CDR1 MNHEY and CDR2 SMNVEV (reference sequence). CDR3 in amino acids: CASSLRDSHIQYF. The CDR3 DNA is TGTGCCAGCAGTTTAAGGGACAGTCACATTCAGTACTTC.

This chain uses TRBV29-1 with TRBJ1-1; a weak D match, TRBD1 (5 bases). CDR3 size: 12 residues. The V and J ends lost 7 bases and 10 bases respectively, with 19 bases between them. Germline V gene data show CDR1 as SQVTM and CDR2 as ANQGSEA. The CDR3 DNA follows: TGCAGCGCATGGGGTCAGGGTTTCGGAGCTTTCTTT. This sequence encodes CSAWGQGFGAFF. The entire variable domain, with the rest obtained from reference TRBV29-1 and TRBJ1-1, is as follows: SAVISQKPSRDICQRGTSLTIQCQVDSQVTMMFWYRQQPGQSLTLIATANQGSEATYESGFVIDKFPISRPNLTFSTLTVSNMSPEDSSIYLCSAWGQGFGAFFGQGTRLTVV.

The rearrangement uses TRBV5-6 and TRBJ2-5; the D gene is possibly TRBD1 (5 bases). Germline loops: CDR1 SGHDT, CDR2 YYEEEE. This CDR3 is 13 amino acids long. V lost 4 bases to trimming and J lost 5 bases, with 12 bases between them. The CDR3 nucleotides are TGTGCCAGCAGCCAAGGGGTTTGGGAGACCCAGTACTTC. It codes for CASSQGVWETQYF.

CDR3 in DNA: TGCAGCGCCGCGCCGGGACTTCCTTACGAGCAGTACTTC. Translating gives CSAAPGLPYEQYF. The chain is built from TRBV29-1 and TRBJ2-7; maybe TRBD2 (6 bases). V dropped 7 bases and J dropped 4 bases, with 17 bases sitting between them. The germline V gene encodes CDR1 SQVTM and CDR2 ANQGSEA. There are 13 residues in the CDR3.

The gene calls are TRBV4-1 and TRBJ2-6; 8 bases are a match to TRBD1. Germline V gene sequence: CDR1 MGHRA, CDR2 YSYEKL. The CDR3 is made up of 15 amino acids. V lost 6 bases, J lost 2 bases, and 3 bases stayed unmatched. The CDR3 spells CASSPTGAGANVLTF. CDR3 DNA sequence: TGCGCCAGCAGTCCGACAGGGGCTGGGGCCAACGTCCTGACTTTC.

This chain uses TRBV29-1 with TRBJ1-4; TRBD1 matches at 7 bases. V was clipped by 6 bases and J by 11 bases; unmatched bases: 6. Germline CDR1 reads SQVTM; CDR2 reads ANQGSEA. This CDR3 has 11 residues. The CDR3 DNA is TGCAGCGTCACCCTGGGACAGAAACTGTTTTTT. This codes for CSVTLGQKLFF.

The chain combines TRBV7-2 with TRBJ2-5; TRBD2 is a possible D gene (7 bases). The CDR3 totals 15 residues. V was clipped by 0 bases and J by 4 bases, with 12 bases between them. Germline V gene lookup returns CDR1 SGHTA and CDR2 FQGNSA. CDR3 coding DNA: TGTGCCAGCAGCTTAGCGAGGGGGGGGGCAGAGACCCAGTACTTC. Protein: CASSLARGGAETQYF.

This clone occurred once. The CDR3 DNA reads as TGTGCCAGCAGTTTCGACAGGCTGCGAGGCTACACCTTC. Its translation is CASSFDRLRGYTF. The rearrangement joins TRBV28 to TRBJ1-2; perhaps TRBD1 as D (6 bases). Looked up from germline, CDR1 is MDHEN and CDR2 is SYDVKM. Deletions cut 3 bases from V and 8 bases from J, with 13 bases between. The CDR3 sequence is 13 residues long.

V usage is TRBV30 and J usage is TRBJ1-1; 10 bases are shared with TRBD1. J gave up 4 bases and V 1 base, and 6 bases lay outside the gene matches. Germline CDR1 and CDR2: GTSNPN and SVGIG (reference sequence). The CDR3 totals 15 residues. This CDR3 is CAWSGQGALGTEAFF. CDR3 in DNA: TGTGCCTGGAGTGGACAGGGGGCGCTGGGCACTGAAGCTTTCTTT.

The rearrangement uses TRBV25-1 and TRBJ2-7; the match to TRBD1 covers 9 bases. Germline V gives CDR1 MGHDK, CDR2 SYGVNS. Losses at the gene ends were 4 bases for V and 11 bases for J; bases not matched to a gene: 6. The CDR3 has 12 residues. The CDR3 protein is CASSGGTGGEYF. CDR3 bases: TGTGCCAGCAGTGGGGGCACAGGGGGCGAGTACTTC.

The gene calls are TRBV30 and TRBJ1-5; TRBD1 might be the D (6 bases). The V gene lost 0 bases and the J gene lost 4 bases, with 13 bases spanning the gap. Germline V gene sequence: CDR1 GTSNPN, CDR2 SVGIG (reference sequence). This CDR3 is built from 15 residues. The CDR3 region has the DNA TGTGCCTGGAGTGTACAAGGAGGGGGAAATCAGCCCCAGCATTTT. Its translation: CAWSVQGGGNQPQHF.

The V and J genes are TRBV19 and TRBJ2-3; no reliable D call. Germline V gives CDR1 LNHDA, CDR2 SQIVND (reference sequence). The CDR3 totals 16 residues. Trimming took 1 base from V and 0 from J, leaving 11 bases between them. The CDR3, as DNA: TGTGCCAGTAGTATAGGGTCTAGAGCTAGCACAGATACGCAGTATTTT. As protein: CASSIGSRASTDTQYF.

In its sample, this clone was seen many times. The chain has TRBV7-8 and TRBJ1-4; D is uncertain. Germline CDR1 and CDR2: SGHVS and FQNEAQ. The CDR3 length is 14 residues. V was cut by 5 bases and J by 8 bases, with 15 bases left in between. DNA for the CDR3: TGTGCCAGCAGCGACGAACAGATGGGGGAAAAACTGTTTTTT. Its protein product is CASSDEQMGEKLFF.

As concerns this clone: The junction differs from germline at one of its ends, possibly a read error. The chain uses TRBV7-7 and TRBJ2-5; tentatively, D is TRBD2 (5 bases). This CDR3 contains 15 residues. Germline lookup yields CDR1 SSHAT and CDR2 FNYEAQ (reference sequence). The CDR3 DNA reads as TGTGCTAGCAGCTCCGGACTGACCACCCAAGAGACCCAGTACTTC. It is translated as CASSSGLTTQETQYF.

The rearrangement links TRBV10-3 to TRBJ2-1; 7 nucleotides match TRBD2. The germline V gene has CDR1 ENHRY and CDR2 SYGVKD. Trimming removed 8 bases from V and 5 bases from J; junction bases left unmatched: 0. The CDR3 sequence is 11 residues long. The CDR3 reads CAIRGDNEQFF. CDR3 coding DNA: TGTGCCATCCGGGGGGACAATGAGCAGTTCTTC.

This clone was seen a handful of times. The V call is TRBV29-1, the J call TRBJ2-1; D may match TRBD1 or TRBD2 (6 bases each). The CDR3 loop spans 13 amino acids. Trimming removed 3 bases at V and 5 bases at J, with 11 bases between. CDR1 and CDR2 from the germline V gene are SQVTM and ANQGSEA. The CDR3 DNA is TGCAGCGTTGACTCGGGGGCAAACAATGAGCAGTTCTTC. The encoded protein is CSVDSGANNEQFF.

The chain has TRBV6-6 and TRBJ2-4; D is uncertain. In germline, CDR1 is MNHNY, CDR2 SVGAGI (reference sequence). Trimming stripped 8 bases from V and 6 bases from J, with 14 bases between. This CDR3 comprises 13 residues. DNA for the CDR3: TGTGCCAGCCGTGTGGCCTTTGGAAACATTCAGTACTTC. Translation gives CASRVAFGNIQYF.

The chain employs TRBV30 and TRBJ2-2, with 7 bases matching TRBD1. Germline V lookup: CDR1 GTSNPN, CDR2 SVGIG (reference sequence). CDR3 length equals 16 residues. The trim removed 4 bases at V and 5 bases at J, leaving 13 bases unmatched. CDR3 DNA sequence: TGTGCCTGGACCCTCGACAGGGCGGAAGGGACCGGGGAGCTGTTTTTT. Amino acid sequence: CAWTLDRAEGTGELFF.

V gene TRBV19 combines with J gene TRBJ2-2, with D hard to call. Germline CDR1 reads LNHDA; CDR2 reads SQIVND (reference sequence). Between the trimmed V and J ends, which lost 6 bases and 6 bases, there was a span of 5 bases. The CDR3 spans 11 residues. CDR3 in amino acids: CASRAAGELFF. CDR3 nucleotide sequence: TGTGCCAGTAGGGCGGCCGGGGAGCTGTTTTTT.